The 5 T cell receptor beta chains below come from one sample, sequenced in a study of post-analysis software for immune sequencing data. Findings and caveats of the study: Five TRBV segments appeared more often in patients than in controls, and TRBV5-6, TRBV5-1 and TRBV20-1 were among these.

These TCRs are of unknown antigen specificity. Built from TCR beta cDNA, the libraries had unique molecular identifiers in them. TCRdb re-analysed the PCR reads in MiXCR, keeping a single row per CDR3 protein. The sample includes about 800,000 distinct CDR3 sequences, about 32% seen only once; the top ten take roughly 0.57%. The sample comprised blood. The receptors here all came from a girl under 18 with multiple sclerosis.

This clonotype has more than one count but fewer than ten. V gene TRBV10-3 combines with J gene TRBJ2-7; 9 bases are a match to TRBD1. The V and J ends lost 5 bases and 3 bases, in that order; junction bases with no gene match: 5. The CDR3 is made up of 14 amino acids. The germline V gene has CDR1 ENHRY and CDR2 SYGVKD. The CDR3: CAISLTGGNYEQYF. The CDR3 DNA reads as TGTGCCATCAGTCTAACAGGGGGCAACTACGAGCAGTACTTC.

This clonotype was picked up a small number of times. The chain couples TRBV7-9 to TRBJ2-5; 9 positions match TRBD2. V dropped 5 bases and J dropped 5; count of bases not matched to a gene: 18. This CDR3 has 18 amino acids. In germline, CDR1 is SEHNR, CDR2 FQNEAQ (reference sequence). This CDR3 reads CASSTEVPGTSSGETQYF. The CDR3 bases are TGTGCCAGCAGCACAGAAGTTCCCGGGACTAGCAGCGGTGAGACCCAGTACTTC. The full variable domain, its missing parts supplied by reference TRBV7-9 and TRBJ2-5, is DTGVSQNPRHKITKRGQNVTFRCDPISEHNRLYWYRQTLGQGPEFLTYFQNEAQLEKSRLLSDRFSAERPKGSFSTLEIQRTEQGDSAMYLCASSTEVPGTSSGETQYFGPGTRLLVL.

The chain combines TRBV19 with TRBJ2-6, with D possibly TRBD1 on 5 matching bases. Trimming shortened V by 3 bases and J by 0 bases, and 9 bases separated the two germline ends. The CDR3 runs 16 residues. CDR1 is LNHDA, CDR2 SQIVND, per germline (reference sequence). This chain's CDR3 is CASSMAGLSGANVLTF. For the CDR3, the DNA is TGTGCCAGTAGTATGGCAGGGCTCTCTGGGGCCAACGTCCTGACTTTC. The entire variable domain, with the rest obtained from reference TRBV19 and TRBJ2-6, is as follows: DGGITQSPKYLFRKEGQNVTLSCEQNLNHDAMYWYRQDPGQGLRLIYYSQIVNDFQKGDIAEGYSVSREKKESFPLTVTSAQKNPTAFYLCASSMAGLSGANVLTFGAGSRLTVL.

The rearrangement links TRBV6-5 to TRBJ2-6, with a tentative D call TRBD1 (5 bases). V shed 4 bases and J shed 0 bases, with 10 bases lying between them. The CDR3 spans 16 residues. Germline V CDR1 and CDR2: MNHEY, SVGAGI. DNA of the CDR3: TGTGCCAGCAGTTTCGAAGACAGCTCTGGGGCCAACGTCCTGACTTTC. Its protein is CASSFEDSSGANVLTF.

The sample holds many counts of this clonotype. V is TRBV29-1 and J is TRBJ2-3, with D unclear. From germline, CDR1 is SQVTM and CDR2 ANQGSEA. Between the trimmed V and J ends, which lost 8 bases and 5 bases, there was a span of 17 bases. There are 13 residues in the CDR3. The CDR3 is CSMLMEHRDTQYF. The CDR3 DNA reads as TGCAGCATGCTGATGGAGCACCGAGATACGCAGTATTTT.